The rows below give T cell receptor beta chains drawn from one sample of a study of blood T cell repertoires in COVID-19. Repertoires were generated with immunoSEQ multiplex PCR, while TCRdb's copy carries only in-frame clones and drops some. The table shows some 150,000 clones, with 84% occurring only once. The source material was peripheral blood. The receptors here all came from a man aged 40-50 years who had recovered from COVID-19. Both conserved end residues are trimmed from each CDR3. The order of the fields is J gene, CDR3 length, D gene, clone size, V gene, CDR3 protein. A D gene is named only where the DNA matches it firmly. Clone size is not always given. Where it is, it says once, few, many or a class for expanded clones.

j_gene: TRBJ2-3
len: 14
d_gene: TRBD2
abundance: -
v_gene: TRBV19
CDR3aa: ASSIAAGGPTDTQY

j_gene: TRBJ1-2
len: 11
d_gene: -
abundance: -
v_gene: TRBV28
CDR3aa: ASGSRVPYGYT

j_gene: TRBJ2-3
len: 14
d_gene: TRBD2
abundance: -
v_gene: TRBV5-6
CDR3aa: ASSSILAGRTDTQY

j_gene: TRBJ2-1
len: 14
d_gene: TRBD1
abundance: -
v_gene: TRBV4-3
CDR3aa: ASSQDAGGTYNEQF

j_gene: TRBJ2-3
len: 11
d_gene: TRBD1
abundance: -
v_gene: TRBV19
CDR3aa: ASADRAWDTQY

j_gene: TRBJ1-3
len: 14
d_gene: -
abundance: -
v_gene: TRBV7-3
CDR3aa: ASSLNPISSGNTIY

j_gene: TRBJ2-7
len: 14
d_gene: TRBD2
abundance: -
v_gene: TRBV10-3
CDR3aa: AISEYGTSGSGEQY

j_gene: TRBJ2-7
len: 9
d_gene: -
abundance: -
v_gene: TRBV28
CDR3aa: ASSLEGEQY

j_gene: TRBJ1-4
len: 19
d_gene: TRBD1
abundance: -
v_gene: TRBV3-1/TRBV3-2
CDR3aa: ASSRRAPGQGAIESNEKLF

j_gene: TRBJ2-2
len: 13
d_gene: TRBD2
abundance: -
v_gene: TRBV7-2
CDR3aa: ATKRDYGGTGELF

j_gene: TRBJ1-2
len: 12
d_gene: TRBD1
abundance: once
v_gene: TRBV19
CDR3aa: ASSLRGQGDGYT

j_gene: TRBJ1-1
len: 14
d_gene: -
abundance: -
v_gene: TRBV19
CDR3aa: ASHNHGGRRNTEAF

j_gene: TRBJ2-1
len: 12
d_gene: -
abundance: -
v_gene: TRBV4-3
CDR3aa: ASSQDHGSNEQF

j_gene: TRBJ1-2
len: 15
d_gene: -
abundance: -
v_gene: TRBV20-1
CDR3aa: SASQGRGSSTNYGYT

j_gene: TRBJ1-2
len: 13
d_gene: -
abundance: -
v_gene: TRBV18
CDR3aa: ASSPYDRPRYGYT

j_gene: TRBJ2-7
len: 12
d_gene: TRBD1
abundance: -
v_gene: TRBV3-1/TRBV3-2
CDR3aa: ASSHPTGIYEQY

j_gene: TRBJ2-2
len: 13
d_gene: TRBD1
abundance: -
v_gene: TRBV9
CDR3aa: ASSVAQGASGELF

j_gene: TRBJ2-5
len: 14
d_gene: -
abundance: -
v_gene: TRBV13
CDR3aa: ASSRIGAGVAETQY

j_gene: TRBJ2-3
len: 13
d_gene: -
abundance: -
v_gene: TRBV7-9
CDR3aa: ASSPQGGFTDTQY

j_gene: TRBJ2-1
len: 11
d_gene: -
abundance: -
v_gene: TRBV5-6
CDR3aa: ASSSGRPNEQF

j_gene: TRBJ2-5
len: 15
d_gene: TRBD2
abundance: -
v_gene: TRBV7-2
CDR3aa: ASSLGLAGTRAETQY

j_gene: TRBJ2-3
len: 12
d_gene: -
abundance: -
v_gene: TRBV4-1
CDR3aa: ASSGRQGLDTQY

j_gene: TRBJ2-1
len: 14
d_gene: -
abundance: -
v_gene: TRBV24-1
CDR3aa: ATSDSTGGRVGEQF

j_gene: TRBJ2-5
len: 14
d_gene: -
abundance: -
v_gene: TRBV27
CDR3aa: ASSFSWALEQETQY

j_gene: TRBJ1-2
len: 14
d_gene: TRBD1
abundance: -
v_gene: TRBV5-4
CDR3aa: ASSLARPSGGYGYT

j_gene: TRBJ1-2
len: 12
d_gene: -
abundance: -
v_gene: TRBV4-3
CDR3aa: ASSHLGVAGGYT

j_gene: TRBJ2-5
len: 12
d_gene: -
abundance: few
v_gene: TRBV29-1
CDR3aa: SVEWRGLQETQY

j_gene: TRBJ1-1
len: 11
d_gene: -
abundance: -
v_gene: TRBV4-2
CDR3aa: ASSLGGNTEAF

j_gene: TRBJ2-7
len: 12
d_gene: -
abundance: -
v_gene: TRBV5-4
CDR3aa: ASSLGAGELEQY

j_gene: TRBJ1-2
len: 13
d_gene: -
abundance: -
v_gene: TRBV6-2/TRBV6-3
CDR3aa: ASSLVAERGDGYT

j_gene: TRBJ2-5
len: 10
d_gene: -
abundance: -
v_gene: TRBV2
CDR3aa: ASSGGGETQY

j_gene: TRBJ2-7
len: 14
d_gene: TRBD1
abundance: -
v_gene: TRBV6-1
CDR3aa: ASSALGTGRFDEQY

j_gene: TRBJ2-2
len: 16
d_gene: TRBD2
abundance: -
v_gene: TRBV4-3
CDR3aa: ASSQDSGLAVNTGELF

j_gene: TRBJ1-5
len: 10
d_gene: TRBD1
abundance: -
v_gene: TRBV12-3/TRBV12-4
CDR3aa: ASRTGGQPQH

j_gene: TRBJ2-4
len: 17
d_gene: TRBD1
abundance: -
v_gene: TRBV18
CDR3aa: ASSPLLAGGSSAKNIQY

j_gene: TRBJ1-2
len: 11
d_gene: -
abundance: -
v_gene: TRBV24-1
CDR3aa: ATSPGTSYGYT

j_gene: TRBJ1-2
len: 12
d_gene: -
abundance: -
v_gene: TRBV6-5
CDR3aa: ASTRSGGNYGYT

j_gene: TRBJ1-3
len: 14
d_gene: TRBD1
abundance: -
v_gene: TRBV6-6
CDR3aa: ASSYPGTVSGNTIY

j_gene: TRBJ2-1
len: 14
d_gene: TRBD2
abundance: -
v_gene: TRBV7-9
CDR3aa: ASRSTGGGRGDEQF

j_gene: TRBJ2-7
len: 11
d_gene: -
abundance: few
v_gene: TRBV28
CDR3aa: AIQRGGDYEQY

j_gene: TRBJ2-1
len: 12
d_gene: TRBD1
abundance: -
v_gene: TRBV9
CDR3aa: ASSPQDRVGSRF

j_gene: TRBJ2-1
len: 13
d_gene: TRBD2
abundance: -
v_gene: TRBV7-2
CDR3aa: ASSLVGTSGNEQF

j_gene: TRBJ2-1
len: 14
d_gene: -
abundance: -
v_gene: TRBV5-8
CDR3aa: ASSSRSFPGGNEQF

j_gene: TRBJ2-1
len: 13
d_gene: -
abundance: -
v_gene: TRBV18
CDR3aa: ASSPLFRGDNEQF

j_gene: TRBJ2-5
len: 10
d_gene: -
abundance: -
v_gene: TRBV2
CDR3aa: ASSEAGETQY

j_gene: TRBJ2-4
len: 14
d_gene: -
abundance: -
v_gene: TRBV24-1
CDR3aa: ATSDLLILAKNIQY

j_gene: TRBJ1-2
len: 13
d_gene: TRBD1
abundance: -
v_gene: TRBV7-2
CDR3aa: ASSLRDSSLYGYT

j_gene: TRBJ2-1
len: 11
d_gene: -
abundance: once
v_gene: TRBV14
CDR3aa: ASPRRRGSEQF

j_gene: TRBJ1-1
len: 11
d_gene: -
abundance: -
v_gene: TRBV5-5
CDR3aa: ASSLGVGTEAF

j_gene: TRBJ2-7
len: 13
d_gene: TRBD2
abundance: -
v_gene: TRBV19
CDR3aa: ASSPRLAGAHEQY

j_gene: TRBJ2-1
len: 12
d_gene: TRBD2
abundance: few
v_gene: TRBV7-8
CDR3aa: ASSWGLAGDEQF

j_gene: TRBJ1-5
len: 16
d_gene: -
abundance: -
v_gene: TRBV27
CDR3aa: ASSFPPRGNVPNQPQH

j_gene: TRBJ1-1
len: 11
d_gene: -
abundance: few
v_gene: TRBV19
CDR3aa: ASSHQGLTEAF

j_gene: TRBJ2-3
len: 15
d_gene: TRBD2
abundance: -
v_gene: TRBV3-1/TRBV3-2
CDR3aa: ASSRLAGGTPTDTQY

j_gene: TRBJ1-1
len: 10
d_gene: -
abundance: -
v_gene: TRBV5-4
CDR3aa: ASSQGFTEAF

j_gene: TRBJ2-1
len: 14
d_gene: -
abundance: -
v_gene: TRBV9
CDR3aa: ASSVSAFSSYNEQF

j_gene: TRBJ2-6
len: 12
d_gene: -
abundance: -
v_gene: TRBV28
CDR3aa: ASAQGSGANVLT

j_gene: TRBJ2-7
len: 11
d_gene: TRBD2
abundance: -
v_gene: TRBV30
CDR3aa: AWKSGGAHEQY

j_gene: TRBJ2-3
len: 13
d_gene: -
abundance: -
v_gene: TRBV7-9
CDR3aa: ASSPQGIGTDTQY

j_gene: TRBJ2-3
len: 10
d_gene: -
abundance: -
v_gene: TRBV12-3/TRBV12-4
CDR3aa: ASRAGGDTQY